A single T cell receptor (beta chain) is shown here with its context. Germline V lookup: CDR1 SGHTA, CDR2 FQGNSA. Losses at the gene ends were 2 bases for V and 3 bases for J; bases not matched to a gene: 4. The CDR3 has 15 amino acids. The entry originates in a study of fetal regulatory T cell absence and autoimmunity. The assay was immunoSEQ multiplex PCR, and TCRdb's table has in-frame clones only and misses some. The data hold some 46,000 clones, with about 80% observed a single time. Source material: cord blood. The chain joins TRBV7-2 to TRBJ2-7, with TRBD2 identical over 10 bases. The source is a newborn boy with IPEX syndrome. In nucleotides, the CDR3 is TGTGCCAGCAGCTTAAAGACTAGCGGGTACTACGAGCAGTACTTC. It codes for CASSLKTSGYYEQYF.